The clone carrying this T cell receptor (beta chain) was recorded only once. This entry is derived from a study of cytomegalovirus exposure and HLA in healthy donors. PCR used 60 Vbeta primers and 13 Jbeta primers. Clones were read by immunoSEQ multiplex PCR, and TCRdb kept only the in-frame ones, dropping some. The table shows some 190,000 clones, with more than 65% occurring only once. CDR1 and CDR2 from the germline V gene are MGHDK and SYGVNS. V was clipped by 4 bases and J by 4 bases, with 13 bases between them. CDR3 length equals 14 residues. The rearrangement uses TRBV25-1 and TRBJ2-5; D gene ambiguous. The origin of this receptor is a man in his forties in good health and CMV-seropositive. Material for sequencing was PBMCs. CDR3 sequence reads: CASSVSRPPETQYF. The DNA of the CDR3 is TGTGCCAGCAGTGTTTCGAGGCCCCCAGAGACCCAGTACTTC.